This T cell receptor (beta chain) came from a study of blood T cell repertoires in COVID-19. Study details: Acute-phase and convalescent COVID-19 samples originated in the United States, Italy and Spain.

Only in-frame clones appear in the TCRdb table, and some are missing; sequencing was by immunoSEQ multiplex PCR. The sample has hundreds of thousands of clones, approximately 88% seen once. This CDR3 region has 14 residues. Between the trimmed V and J ends, which lost 7 bases and 7 bases, there was a span of 17 bases. Per the germline V gene, CDR1 is MNHEY and CDR2 is SVGAGI. This chain uses TRBV6-5 with TRBJ1-5, with D tentatively TRBD1 (6 bases). This clonotype was obtained from a woman under 40 who had recovered from COVID-19. What was sequenced was peripheral blood. CDR3 sequence (DNA): TGTGCCAGCAAGCAGGGGATGCTAGGGCAGCCCCAGCATTTT. This encodes CASKQGMLGQPQHF.